This passage covers 19 T cell receptor beta chains from one sample sequenced in a study of regulatory T cells in long-lasting Graves disease. Through Arm-PCR of CDR3 regions and iRepertoire HTBI primers, TCR beta libraries were built. TCRdb re-derived calls from the multiplex PCR reads in MiXCR, one entry per CDR3 protein. The data hold around 480,000 distinct CDR3 sequences, with about 16% observed a single time. Stated time point: newly diagnosed GD, antithyroid drugs for less than 3 months. Making the TCR library involved RNA that had been extracted from PBMCs. This same sample was also part of a study on T cells in Graves' hyperthyroidism and ophthalmopathy.

The sample here was peripheral blood mononuclear cells (PBMCs), taken at new diagnosis, from a patient treated with antithyroid drugs. The receptor set was obtained from a woman aged 40 to 65 with Graves disease.

Many counts were recorded for this clonotype. The V gene is TRBV14, the J gene TRBJ2-7; 11 positions agree with TRBD1. Trimming removed 0 bases from V and 3 bases from J; junction bases left unmatched: 1. The CDR3 is 15 amino acids. Germline V gene data show CDR1 as SGHDN and CDR2 as FVKESK. CDR3 residues: CASSQEGQGVYEQYF. CDR3 bases: TGTGCCAGCAGCCAAGAGGGACAGGGGGTCTACGAGCAGTACTTC.

In regard to this clonotype: Compared with germline, one end of the junction differs, possibly owing to a read error. The rearrangement uses TRBV5-1 and TRBJ1-2; D is unclear. Per the germline V gene, CDR1 is SGHRS and CDR2 is YFSETQ. The CDR3 runs to 12 residues. In nucleotides, the CDR3 is TGCGCCGGCAGCGACGGGTCGTATGGCTACACCTTC. This encodes CAGSDGSYGYTF.

This clonotype was seen repeatedly, ten times or more. The rearrangement links TRBV12-3 or TRBV12-4 to TRBJ2-5; TRBD1 matches at 9 bases. The CDR3 sequence is 18 residues long. The V segment lost 5 bases and the J segment 5 bases; nucleotides outside the gene matches: 18. CDR3 sequence: CASSTGGGGADGRETQYF. The CDR3 DNA reads as TGTGCCAGCAGTACAGGGGGCGGAGGAGCGGATGGGAGGGAGACCCAGTACTTC.

The sample holds many counts of this clonotype. The chain has TRBV12-3 or TRBV12-4 and TRBJ2-7, with TRBD1 as a possible D gene (6 bases). V lost 1 base, J lost 2 bases, and 9 bases lay in between. This CDR3 region has 14 residues. CDR3 residues: CASSLGTETYEQYF. As DNA, the CDR3 is TGTGCCAGCAGTTTAGGGACAGAAACCTACGAGCAGTACTTC.

This clonotype was counted only a few times. The chain uses TRBV4-1 and TRBJ2-7, with D perhaps TRBD1 or TRBD2 (5 bases each). Trimming removed 3 bases at V and 3 bases at J, with 18 bases between. This CDR3 has 16 amino acids. Per germline, CDR1 MGHRA and CDR2 YSYEKL. The CDR3 nucleotides read TGCGCCAGCAGCCACCTCCGGGACCCGCTTAACTACGAGCAGTACTTC. Protein product: CASSHLRDPLNYEQYF.

At least ten counts were recorded for this clonotype. The chain links TRBV13 to TRBJ1-1, with D tentatively TRBD1 (5 bases). V was shortened by 11 bases and J by 1 base, with 17 bases between the two germline ends. CDR1 PRHDT and CDR2 FYEKMQ come from the germline V gene (reference sequence). The CDR3 loop spans 14 amino acids. The DNA of the CDR3 is TGTGCCGGTTCCGCGGAAGGGGAGAACACTGAAGCTTTCTTT. Protein product: CAGSAEGENTEAFF. Full variable domain (missing parts from reference TRBV13 and TRBJ1-1): AAGVIQSPRHLIKEKRETATLKCYPIPRHDTVYWYQQGPGQDPQFLISFYEKMQSDKGSIPDRFSAQQFSDYHSELNMSSLELGDSALYFCAGSAEGENTEAFFGQGTRLTVV.

This clonotype showed up just a few times. V gene TRBV13 combines with J gene TRBJ2-2; TRBD2 aligns across 7 bases. V shed 8 bases and J 4 bases; nucleotides not matched to a gene: 10. Germline V gene data show CDR1 as PRHDT and CDR2 as FYEKMQ (reference sequence). The CDR3 sequence is 15 residues long. The CDR3 DNA reads TGTGCCAGCCTTACCAGCGGGGTGCGCACCGGGGAGCTGTTTTTT. It codes for CASLTSGVRTGELFF.

Many counts were recorded for this clonotype. J is TRBJ2-7 and V is TRBV28; weak D call: TRBD2 (6 bases). Trimming left V 5 bases short and J 4 bases short, with 9 bases between. CDR3 length: 12 amino acids. Per germline, CDR1 MDHEN and CDR2 SYDVKM. For the CDR3, the DNA is TGTGCCAGCAGTCCGCGGGGATACGAGCAGTACTTC. It translates to CASSPRGYEQYF.

This clonotype came up a few times. The chain employs TRBV24-1 and TRBJ2-2; 9 bases line up with TRBD1. The CDR3 has 15 amino acids. From germline, CDR1 is KGHDR and CDR2 SFDVKD. V lost 4 bases to trimming and J lost 6 bases; unmatched junction nucleotides: 5. The CDR3 loop is CATSDPGTGSGELFF. The CDR3 nucleotides read TGTGCCACCAGTGACCCTGGGACAGGGTCCGGGGAGCTGTTTTTT.

This clonotype came up many times. This chain connects TRBV3-1 to TRBJ1-1; D is perhaps TRBD1 (5 bases). The CDR3 has 14 residues. From germline, CDR1 is LGHDT and CDR2 YNNKEL (reference sequence). Trimming took 3 bases from V and 8 from J, leaving 16 bases between them. Written as DNA, the CDR3 is TGTGCCAGCAGCCATCCCCGGGACGCGGAAGAAGCTTTCTTT. Protein sequence: CASSHPRDAEEAFF.

This clonotype was picked up many times. The V call is TRBV6-5, the J call TRBJ1-1; D ambiguous. The CDR3 extends over 11 amino acids. V was cut by 2 bases and J by 4 bases, with 2 bases left in between. Germline V gene data show CDR1 as MNHEY and CDR2 as SVGAGI. In DNA form, the CDR3 reads TGTGCCAGCAGTTACGGCACTGAAGCTTTCTTT. Its translation: CASSYGTEAFF.

This clonotype appeared many times. One end of the junction varies from germline; a read error may be responsible. This sequence joins TRBV12-3 or TRBV12-4 and TRBJ2-7, with D perhaps matching TRBD1 or TRBD2 (6 bases each). The CDR3 is made up of 14 amino acids. CDR3 DNA: TGCGCCAGCAGCCCCTCCGGGGGCGCGTACGAGCAGTACTTC. Translated, it gives CASSPSGGAYEQYF.

V and J are TRBV4-1 and TRBJ1-2; 9 positions match TRBD1. With 0 bases clipped from V and 7 bases from J, the junction kept 9 bases outside the gene matches. Germline-derived CDR1 and CDR2 are MGHRA and YSYEKL. CDR3 length: 16 amino acids. The CDR3 here is CASSQDRGQGPTGYTF. CDR3 DNA: TGCGCCAGCAGCCAAGATAGGGGACAGGGACCGACTGGCTACACCTTC.

As to this clonotype: A clone one base away is much larger, so this may be a read error. Here the CDR3 omits its conserved ending phenylalanine or tryptophan, so a read error is the likely source. V is TRBV6-5 and J is TRBJ1-6; TRBD1 is a possible D gene (6 bases). Germline V gene data show CDR1 as MNHEY and CDR2 as SVGAGI. V lost 4 bases to trimming and J lost 9 bases, with 13 bases between them. CDR3 length: 14 amino acids. The CDR3 bases are TGTGCCAGCAGTTGGACAGTCGGGTTTTCACCCCTCCACCTT. Its translation is CASSWTVGFSPLHL.

This clonotype was seen repeatedly, ten times or more. This chain joins TRBV28 and TRBJ1-4, with TRBD1 matching 8 bases. Germline CDR1 and CDR2: MDHEN and SYDVKM. The CDR3 consists of 15 residues. V gave up 2 bases and J gave up 7 bases; unmatched junction bases: 6. CDR3 bases: TGTGCCAGCAGTTTAGTAACAGGGGGAGGTGAAAAACTGTTTTTT. Translating it yields CASSLVTGGGEKLFF.

Many counts were recorded for this clonotype. The gene calls are TRBV5-1 and TRBJ1-3; tentatively, D is TRBD1 (5 bases). The germline V gene encodes CDR1 SGHRS and CDR2 YFSETQ. CDR3 size: 16 residues. Deletions cut 0 bases from V and 4 bases from J, with 14 bases between. CDR3 in DNA: TGCGCCAGCAGCTTGGCCGCTTGGGGGACGGGAAACACCATATATTTT. This gives the protein CASSLAAWGTGNTIYF.

In its sample, this clonotype was seen a few times. The V call is TRBV9, the J call TRBJ1-1, with 7 bases identical to TRBD1. This CDR3 has 16 amino acids. Trimming cost V 4 bases and J 0 bases; bases outside gene matches: 9. Germline V gene lookup returns CDR1 SGDLS and CDR2 YYNGEE. CDR3 in DNA: TGTGCCAGCAGCCCCGGGGACAGCCTAATGAACACTGAAGCTTTCTTT. Protein sequence: CASSPGDSLMNTEAFF.

This clonotype was seen only a few times. The genes are TRBV24-1 and TRBJ2-2; D tentatively fits TRBD1 or TRBD2 (5 bases each). The CDR3 has 15 residues. CDR1 KGHDR and CDR2 SFDVKD come from the germline V gene. V was shortened by 8 bases and J by 1 base, with 13 bases between the two germline ends. CDR3: CATMTGRMNTGELFF. DNA of the CDR3: TGTGCCACCATGACGGGACGGATGAACACCGGGGAGCTGTTTTTT.

The chain has TRBV7-9 and TRBJ1-1; tentatively, D is TRBD1 (6 bases). The V end was cut by 7 bases, the J end by 6 bases, with 15 bases between. The CDR3 consists of 13 residues. Germline-derived CDR1 and CDR2 are SEHNR and FQNEAQ (reference sequence). The CDR3 loop is CASTIVTGSEAFF. CDR3 sequence (DNA): TGTGCCAGCACCATCGTGACAGGATCTGAAGCTTTCTTT.